These 13 T cell receptor beta chains originate from one sample sequenced in a study of blood T cell repertoires in COVID-19. The data were produced by immunoSEQ multiplex PCR, yet TCRdb's version contains in-frame clones alone and is incomplete. Counted here are 110,000 to 150,000 clones, approximately 86% occurring once; the ten biggest clones make up 1.5% to 2%. The sample comprised peripheral blood. The receptors originated from a man in his 70s with acute or convalescent COVID-19.

The chain carries TRBV10-2 and TRBJ2-7, with a tentative D call TRBD2 (6 bases). V lost 0 bases, J lost 5 bases, and 14 bases lay in between. This CDR3 has 15 amino acids. Germline CDR1 and CDR2: WSHSY and SAAADI. The CDR3 region is CASSESGGFVNEQYF. CDR3 nucleotide sequence: TGCGCCAGCAGTGAGTCGGGGGGATTCGTAAACGAGCAGTACTTC.

The chain links TRBV7-9 to TRBJ1-5; a weak D match, TRBD1 (6 bases). CDR1 and CDR2 (germline): SEHNR, FQNEAQ (reference sequence). This CDR3 has 16 amino acids. The V end was cut by 5 bases, the J end by 4 bases, with 18 bases between. CDR3 in DNA: TGTGCCAGCAGCCCGACCTCGACAGGAGTTAATCAGCCCCAGCATTTT. Translation gives CASSPTSTGVNQPQHF.

CDR3 in DNA: TGTGCCAGCAGCTGGGAGGCTGAGCAGTTCTTC. Its protein is CASSWEAEQFF. The V and J genes are TRBV7-2 and TRBJ2-1, with D maybe TRBD2 (6 bases). Trimming pared 4 bases from V and 9 bases from J, leaving 7 bases between. CDR1 and CDR2 from the germline V gene are SGHTA and FQGNSA. The CDR3 consists of 11 residues.

This chain connects TRBV9 to TRBJ1-2; D is possibly TRBD1 (6 bases). Germline V gene lookup returns CDR1 SGDLS and CDR2 YYNGEE. The CDR3 covers 17 residues. The germline V and J ends were trimmed by 0 bases and 5 bases, with 20 bases remaining between them. The CDR3 sequence is CASSVANVGALGYGYTF. CDR3 coding DNA: TGTGCCAGCAGCGTAGCCAACGTGGGGGCATTGGGATATGGCTACACCTTC.

This sequence joins TRBV5-1 and TRBJ1-4; possible D gene TRBD1, 6 bases. This CDR3 is 16 amino acids long. From germline, CDR1 is SGHRS and CDR2 YFSETQ. Trimming shortened V by 2 bases and J by 3 bases, and 14 bases separated the two germline ends. CDR3 in DNA: TGCGCCAGCAGCTTCGGGACACGAGGGGCTAATGAAAAACTGTTTTTT. Translating gives CASSFGTRGANEKLFF.

The chain carries TRBV27 and TRBJ1-1, with D perhaps TRBD1 (5 bases). CDR3 size: 14 residues. V was clipped by 2 bases and J by 2 bases, with 9 bases between them. CDR1 is MNHEY, CDR2 SMNVEV, per germline (reference sequence). The CDR3 loop is CASSLRGYNTEAFF. The CDR3 nucleotides read TGTGCCAGCAGTTTAAGGGGATACAACACTGAAGCTTTCTTT.

The V call is TRBV5-1, the J call TRBJ1-2; a weak D match, TRBD1 (5 bases). Germline CDR1 is SGHRS and CDR2 is YFSETQ. Between the trimmed V and J ends, which lost 3 bases and 7 bases, there was a span of 16 bases. There are 14 residues in the CDR3. CDR3 residues: CASSSSGPGAGYTF. CDR3 coding DNA: TGCGCCAGCAGCTCCTCAGGGCCTGGGGCTGGCTACACCTTC. Full variable domain (missing parts from reference TRBV5-1 and TRBJ1-2): KAGVTQTPRYLIKTRGQQVTLSCSPISGHRSVSWYQQTPGQGLQFLFEYFSETQRNKGNFPGRFSGRQFSNSRSEMNVSTLELGDSALYLCASSSSGPGAGYTFGSGTRLTVV.

This sequence joins TRBV13 and TRBJ2-4, with 7 bases identical to TRBD2. The V and J ends lost 10 bases and 0 bases, in that order; junction bases with no gene match: 9. The CDR3 length is 15 residues. Germline V lookup: CDR1 PRHDT, CDR2 FYEKMQ (reference sequence). The CDR3 nucleotides are TGTGCCACCACGGGGACGGGGGGAGCCAAAAACATTCAGTACTTC. Its protein product is CATTGTGGAKNIQYF.

The rearrangement uses TRBV5-1 and TRBJ2-3; 7 bases map to TRBD1. Per the germline V gene, CDR1 is SGHRS and CDR2 is YFSETQ. V gave up 0 bases and J gave up 0 bases; unmatched junction bases: 1. The CDR3 loop spans 15 amino acids. The CDR3 bases are TGCGCCAGCAGCTTGGACAGGGGAAGCACAGATACGCAGTATTTT. Translating gives CASSLDRGSTDTQYF.

This clone was counted a single time. The V gene is TRBV3-1 (or the pseudogene TRBV3-2), the J gene TRBJ2-2; 8 bases line up with TRBD2. J lost 6 bases, V lost 4 bases, and 10 bases had no gene match. The CDR3 has 16 residues. The germline V gene has CDR1 LGHDT and CDR2 YNNKEL (reference sequence). CDR3 amino acids: CASSPDSGAYSGELFF. The CDR3 nucleotides are TGTGCCAGCAGCCCGGATAGCGGGGCCTACTCCGGGGAGCTGTTTTTT.

The V and J genes are TRBV5-1 and TRBJ1-3, with TRBD1 matching over 9 bases. The junction had 6 bases not matched to a gene; V was cut back by 3 bases and J by 2 bases. This CDR3 is 16 amino acids long. In germline, CDR1 is SGHRS, CDR2 YFSETQ. The CDR3 spells CASSSQGAQPGNTIYF. In DNA, the CDR3 is TGCGCCAGCAGCTCACAGGGGGCGCAGCCTGGAAACACCATATATTTT.

V is TRBV7-3 and J is TRBJ2-5; 10 bases agree with TRBD2. Looked up from germline, CDR1 is SGHTA and CDR2 is FQGTGA. This CDR3 comprises 14 residues. After removal of 5 bases from V and 5 bases from J, the junction contained 5 bases not matched to a gene. CDR3 DNA: TGTGCCAGCAGCCGTAGCGGGAGGATGGAGACCCAGTACTTC. Its protein is CASSRSGRMETQYF.

The chain recombines TRBV6-5 with TRBJ2-7, with 8 nucleotides matching TRBD2. The CDR3 extends over 15 amino acids. J lost 6 bases, V lost 5 bases, and 12 bases had no gene match. CDR1 is MNHEY, CDR2 SVGAGI, per germline. CDR3 protein: CASSPFGGEGLEQYF. As DNA, the CDR3 is TGTGCCAGCAGTCCCTTCGGGGGGGAGGGACTCGAGCAGTACTTC.